Shown below are 15 T cell receptor beta chains from a single sample sequenced in a study of PD-1 blockade in classical Hodgkin lymphoma. The data were produced by immunoSEQ multiplex PCR, yet TCRdb's version contains in-frame clones alone and is incomplete. The top ten hold 7.5% to 10% of the sample, which has approximately 160,000 clones, 78% seen once. Every patient relapsed after autologous stem cell transplantation, and brentuximab vedotin exposure varied. The sample consisted of peripheral blood mononuclear cells (PBMCs), taken before the second cycle of nivolumab. The receptors were sampled from a human donor with classical Hodgkin lymphoma.

This chain connects TRBV28 to TRBJ2-3, with 8 bases that match TRBD2. This CDR3 comprises 15 residues. In germline, CDR1 is MDHEN, CDR2 SYDVKM. The V and J ends lost 7 bases and 6 bases, in that order; junction bases with no gene match: 12. The CDR3 DNA follows: TGTGCCAGCAAATTTAGCGGGGCCGAGGGCGATACGCAGTATTTT. It translates to CASKFSGAEGDTQYF. The whole variable domain, filled in from reference TRBV28 and TRBJ2-3, reads DVKVTQSSRYLVKRTGEKVFLECVQDMDHENMFWYRQDPGLGLRLIYFSYDVKMKEKGDIPEGYSVSREKKERFSLILESASTNQTSMYLCASKFSGAEGDTQYFGPGTRLTVL.

This sequence joins TRBV6-6 and TRBJ1-2; D gene ambiguous. The V gene lost 6 bases and the J gene lost 4 bases, with 9 bases spanning the gap. Germline V gene lookup returns CDR1 MNHNY and CDR2 SVGAGI (reference sequence). The CDR3 has 12 amino acids. The CDR3 sequence: CASRGASYGYTF. DNA of the CDR3: TGTGCCAGCAGGGGTGCTTCCTATGGCTACACCTTC.

J is TRBJ2-5 and V is TRBV18, with 14 positions matching TRBD2. The CDR3 extends over 19 amino acids. CDR1 and CDR2 (germline): KGHSH, LQKENI. The J segment lost 5 bases and the V segment lost 0 bases, leaving 11 bases of the junction unmatched. CDR3 DNA sequence: TGTGCCAGCTCACCACCTTTTGGGACTAGCGGGAGTCGGGAGGAGACCCAGTACTTC. Translated: CASSPPFGTSGSREETQYF.

The gene calls are TRBV19 and TRBJ2-4, with D maybe TRBD2 (6 bases). The germline V and J ends were trimmed by 2 bases and 6 bases, with 20 bases remaining between them. This CDR3 comprises 17 residues. Germline lookup yields CDR1 LNHDA and CDR2 SQIVND (reference sequence). CDR3 region: CASSIRGGGARLNIQYF. DNA for the CDR3: TGTGCCAGTAGTATAAGAGGCGGAGGGGCCAGGTTAAACATTCAGTACTTC.

The genes are TRBV28 and TRBJ1-3; D remains ambiguous. The CDR3 has 16 residues. Germline loops: CDR1 MDHEN, CDR2 SYDVKM. Trimming removed 1 base from V and 0 bases from J, with 10 bases in between. The CDR3 nucleotides are TGTGCCAGCAGTTTATTAACGCTAACCTCTGGAAACACCATATATTTT. Translated: CASSLLTLTSGNTIYF.

This clone was found once. This chain joins TRBV5-1 and TRBJ1-2; possibly TRBD1 for D (5 bases). V dropped 0 bases and J dropped 1 base, with 13 bases sitting between them. Germline-derived CDR1 and CDR2 are SGHRS and YFSETQ. The CDR3 spans 16 residues. In DNA, the CDR3 is TGCGCCAGCAGCTTGGCCACGGGACGGCTTAACTATGGCTACACCTTC. Protein product: CASSLATGRLNYGYTF.

The gene calls are TRBV19 and TRBJ1-4; 9 bases line up with TRBD1. Per the germline V gene, CDR1 is LNHDA and CDR2 is SQIVND (reference sequence). The CDR3 is made up of 15 amino acids. The V gene end was trimmed by 5 bases and the J gene end by 8 bases; junction bases not matched to a gene: 9. The CDR3: CASSFGQGRNEKLFF. CDR3 bases: TGTGCCAGTAGTTTCGGACAGGGGAGGAACGAAAAACTGTTTTTT.

The rearrangement links TRBV25-1 to TRBJ2-3; D call uncertain. Per germline, CDR1 MGHDK and CDR2 SYGVNS. There are 14 residues in the CDR3. With 5 bases removed from V and 3 bases from J, the gap between germline ends came to 12 bases. CDR3 loop: CASSFDAGTDTQYF. The CDR3 nucleotides are TGTGCCAGCAGTTTCGACGCCGGGACAGATACGCAGTATTTT.

This clone showed up just a few times. The chain joins TRBV2 to TRBJ1-2, with TRBD1 matching over 7 bases. V shed 4 bases and J 5 bases; nucleotides not matched to a gene: 4. The CDR3 is 13 amino acids. Germline assignment: CDR1 SNHLY and CDR2 FYNNEI. CDR3 nucleotide sequence: TGTGCCAGCAGTGGCGACAGGGAGTATGGCTACACCTTC. It yields the protein CASSGDREYGYTF.

This clone was counted only a few times. The chain employs TRBV6-1 and TRBJ2-7; D gene uncertain. The CDR3 spans 14 residues. Trimming took off 2 bases at V and 0 bases at J, with 8 bases between the two ends. Germline values: CDR1 MNHNS, CDR2 SASEGT. The CDR3 region has the DNA TGTGCCAGCAGTGAACAGGCTAGCTCCTACGAGCAGTACTTC. Its protein is CASSEQASSYEQYF.

V is TRBV6-6 and J is TRBJ2-1, with D perhaps matching TRBD1 (5 bases). The germline V and J ends were trimmed by 2 bases and 3 bases, with 8 bases remaining between them. The V gene's germline CDR1 is MNHNY and CDR2 SVGAGI (reference sequence). The CDR3 is 14 residues long. The CDR3 here is CASSYRTNYNEQFF. DNA for the CDR3: TGTGCCAGCAGTTACCGGACAAACTACAATGAGCAGTTCTTC.

The chain carries TRBV5-1 and TRBJ1-6; a possible D gene is TRBD1 (5 bases). Germline loops: CDR1 SGHRS, CDR2 YFSETQ. With 4 bases removed from V and 7 bases from J, the gap between germline ends came to 15 bases. The CDR3 consists of 15 residues. This CDR3 is CASSQFQGLNSPLHF. DNA for the CDR3: TGCGCCAGCAGCCAATTCCAGGGCCTAAATTCACCCCTCCACTTT.

This rearrangement joins TRBV7-9 to TRBJ2-3, with D unclear. The CDR3 runs 14 residues. The V end was cut by 4 bases, the J end by 3 bases, with 11 bases between. Germline V gives CDR1 SEHNR, CDR2 FQNEAQ (reference sequence). The CDR3 DNA reads TGTGCCAGCAGCTATGACGCGAGAACAGATACGCAGTATTTT. Translation: CASSYDARTDTQYF.

V gene TRBV29-1 combines with J gene TRBJ2-6; D is unresolved. CDR3 size: 18 residues. The V end was cut by 4 bases, the J end by 0 bases, with 19 bases between. The germline gives CDR1 SQVTM, CDR2 ANQGSEA. The CDR3 region has the DNA TGCAGCGTTGGGGAAACGCGACTTTCGAGCTCTGGGGCCAACGTCCTGACTTTC. It translates to CSVGETRLSSSGANVLTF.

This chain connects TRBV7-9 to TRBJ1-6, with no clear D. The CDR3 totals 17 residues. The V gene's germline CDR1 is SEHNR and CDR2 FQNEAQ (reference sequence). Trimming removed 1 base at V and 0 bases at J, with 10 bases between. Here the CDR3 DNA reads TGTGCCAGCAGCTTAGTGCCCAGCCGCTCCTATAATTCACCCCTCCACTTT. This translates into CASSLVPSRSYNSPLHF.